These 16 T cell receptor beta chains came from one sample sequenced in a study of cytomegalovirus exposure and HLA in healthy donors. It was with 60 Vbeta and 13 Jbeta primers that the PCR ran. Using immunoSEQ multiplex PCR, the repertoire was profiled, and TCRdb retains in-frame clones only, with some absent. Of about 180,000 clones listed, 77% are singletons. Sequencing input: PBMCs. These receptors originate from a man younger than 35 in good health and CMV-seronegative.

The rearrangement uses TRBV11-2 and TRBJ2-1; D unresolved. The CDR3 contains 14 residues. CDR1 and CDR2 from the germline V gene are SGHAT and FQNNGV. Between the trimmed V and J ends, which lost 4 bases and 2 bases, there was a span of 9 bases. The CDR3 reads CASSYRVTYNEQFF. CDR3 DNA sequence: TGTGCCAGCAGCTATCGGGTAACCTACAATGAGCAGTTCTTC.

This sequence joins TRBV29-1 and TRBJ2-3; unclear D gene. The germline CDR1 and CDR2 sequences are SQVTM and ANQGSEA. The CDR3 is 14 residues long. The V gene lost 4 bases and the J gene lost 3 bases, with 14 bases spanning the gap. CDR3 sequence (DNA): TGCAGCGTTGTCCCACAAAGATGGACAGATACGCAGTATTTT. This gives the protein CSVVPQRWTDTQYF.

This clone was observed a handful of times. The CDR3 DNA follows: TGTGCCAGCAGCGGCTCCGGTTCAGGGGGCGCGTGGGGCTACACCTTC. It translates to CASSGSGSGGAWGYTF. The chain employs TRBV5-8 and TRBJ1-2; 8 bases agree with TRBD1. The junction had 16 bases not matched to a gene; V was cut back by 4 bases and J by 8 bases. CDR1 and CDR2 from the germline V gene are SGHTS and YDEGEE. The CDR3 is 16 amino acids.

This chain joins TRBV9 and TRBJ2-5, with D perhaps TRBD2 (6 bases). From germline, CDR1 is SGDLS and CDR2 YYNGEE. This CDR3 has 15 residues. Between the trimmed V and J ends, which lost 0 bases and 5 bases, there was a span of 14 bases. CDR3 in amino acids: CASSVAGRPEETQYF. The CDR3 DNA reads as TGTGCCAGCAGCGTAGCGGGGAGGCCCGAGGAGACCCAGTACTTC.

V is TRBV4-3 and J is TRBJ2-1; perhaps TRBD2 as D (6 bases). With 1 base removed from V and 7 bases from J, the gap between germline ends came to 11 bases. The CDR3 loop spans 14 amino acids. CDR1 and CDR2 (germline): LGHNA, YSLEER. The CDR3: CASSQVNRENEQFF. The CDR3 nucleotides read TGCGCCAGCAGCCAAGTGAATCGGGAGAATGAGCAGTTCTTC.

The chain uses TRBV27 and TRBJ2-3; 10 bases are shared with TRBD1. From germline, CDR1 is MNHEY and CDR2 SMNVEV (reference sequence). The CDR3 extends over 15 amino acids. Trimming cost V 4 bases and J 0 bases; bases outside gene matches: 1. This CDR3 is CASSWGQGSTDTQYF. The CDR3 DNA is TGTGCCAGCAGTTGGGGACAGGGGAGCACAGATACGCAGTATTTT.

There are a few counts of this clone. The rearrangement joins TRBV5-4 to TRBJ2-5; tentatively, D is TRBD2 (5 bases). The CDR3 totals 16 residues. The germline gives CDR1 SGHNT, CDR2 YYREEE (reference sequence). V was shortened by 4 bases and J by 5 bases, with 21 bases between the two germline ends. CDR3 DNA: TGTGCCAGCAGCCCCCCCGGACTCGTACTTCGGGAGACCCAGTACTTC. It specifies CASSPPGLVLRETQYF.

The V call is TRBV9, the J call TRBJ1-1; 7 bases are shared with TRBD1. V was pared by 4 bases and J by 0 bases, with 0 bases of the junction left unmatched. The CDR3 loop spans 13 amino acids. Germline V gene sequence: CDR1 SGDLS, CDR2 YYNGEE. CDR3 sequence reads: CASSTGVNTEAFF. The CDR3 DNA is TGTGCCAGCAGCACAGGGGTGAACACTGAAGCTTTCTTT.

The chain combines TRBV2 with TRBJ2-2, with TRBD2 matching over 12 bases. There are 17 residues in the CDR3. The J segment lost 5 bases and the V segment lost 7 bases, leaving 11 bases of the junction unmatched. The V gene's germline CDR1 is SNHLY and CDR2 FYNNEI. CDR3 sequence reads: CASNPLLAGGRTGELFF. The DNA of the CDR3 is TGTGCCAGCAATCCCCTCCTAGCGGGAGGGCGGACCGGGGAGCTGTTTTTT.

The rearrangement joins TRBV6-1 to TRBJ2-5; TRBD2 matches at 7 bases. V shed 4 bases, J shed 11 bases, and the junction held 7 bases outside the gene matches. The CDR3 runs to 12 residues. The V gene's germline CDR1 is MNHNS and CDR2 SASEGT. The CDR3 sequence is CASSAAGGEQYF. The DNA of the CDR3 is TGTGCCAGCAGTGCGGCTGGGGGGGAGCAGTACTTC.

V and J are TRBV5-5 and TRBJ2-5, with D possibly TRBD1 on 6 matching bases. V was shortened by 5 bases and J by 4 bases, with 18 bases between the two germline ends. The CDR3 has 15 residues. Per germline, CDR1 SGHKS and CDR2 YYEKEE (reference sequence). The CDR3 DNA sequence: TGTGCCAGCAGTTGGGGGCAGGTAGTAGGAGAGACCCAGTACTTC. Protein: CASSWGQVVGETQYF.

The chain uses TRBV2 and TRBJ2-2, with 9 bases identical to TRBD1. The CDR3 is made up of 15 amino acids. Trimming removed 7 bases from V and 2 bases from J; junction bases left unmatched: 5. Germline V lookup: CDR1 SNHLY, CDR2 FYNNEI. CDR3 nucleotides: TGTGCCAGCAAGAGGACAGGGGCCAACACCGGGGAGCTGTTTTTT. It encodes CASKRTGANTGELFF.

The chain recombines TRBV19 with TRBJ2-1, with 8 bases lining up with TRBD2. The trim removed 5 bases at V and 5 bases at J, leaving 14 bases unmatched. The CDR3 consists of 17 residues. Germline assignment: CDR1 LNHDA and CDR2 SQIVND (reference sequence). CDR3: CASSSLGGTRLNNEQFF. CDR3 nucleotide sequence: TGTGCCAGTAGTTCCCTGGGAGGGACTAGGTTAAACAATGAGCAGTTCTTC.

CDR3 in amino acids: CASSGSGGAVEQFF. DNA of the CDR3: TGTGCCAGCAGCGGTAGCGGGGGGGCAGTCGAGCAGTTCTTC. V usage is TRBV5-4 and J usage is TRBJ2-1, with 11 bases fitting TRBD2. Germline-derived CDR1 and CDR2 are SGHNT and YYREEE (reference sequence). The V and J ends lost 4 bases and 10 bases, in that order; junction bases with no gene match: 7. There are 14 residues in the CDR3.

This clone was seen just once. The chain uses TRBV11-1 and TRBJ2-5, with 8 bases aligning to TRBD2. This CDR3 has 14 residues. From germline, CDR1 is SGHAT and CDR2 FQDESV (reference sequence). V was clipped by 5 bases and J by 4 bases; unmatched bases: 6. As DNA, the CDR3 is TGTGCCAGCAGCCACGGGGGGGGAGGAGAGACCCAGTACTTC. The encoded protein is CASSHGGGGETQYF.

The rearrangement joins TRBV4-3 to TRBJ2-5; TRBD2 is a possible D gene (5 bases). The CDR3 has 15 amino acids. CDR1 and CDR2 (germline): LGHNA, YSLEER. The V end lost 1 base, the J end lost 4 bases, and 13 bases lay between the germline ends. The CDR3 sequence is CASSQVSGLGETQYF. The DNA of the CDR3 is TGCGCCAGCAGCCAAGTTTCGGGGTTGGGAGAGACCCAGTACTTC.